This TCR beta chain was sequenced in a study of T-cell reconstitution after alpha-beta-depleted transplantation in children (dated by TCRdb to 2016 to 2017). Regarding the study in general: The study quantitatively tracked T-cell immune reconstitution after TCRalphabeta/CD19-depleted allogeneic hematopoietic cell transplantation in children using TCR repertoire profiling.

This clonotype was observed a few times. Its binding antigen is unknown. Per-nucleotide qualities are absent, and no much larger clonotype sits a single base away. Preparation of the library involved PCR. These reads were obtained on an Illumina HiSeq 2500. To normalize quantification of the TCRbeta repertoire, the TCR libraries were built with molecular barcoding that relied on unique molecular identifiers. The raw public data were reprocessed by TCRdb itself: fastp quality trimming at Q25, MiXCR clonotype calling, in-frame beta chains only. CDR3 protein duplicates are merged, each entry listing the most common genes and DNA. The sample has around 380,000 distinct CDR3 sequences on record, roughly a tenth of them singletons. Together, the top ten hold over 4.5% of the sample. The germline V end is reduced by 6 bases and the J end by 2 bases; junction bases left unmatched: 11. The CDR3 has 19 amino acids, counting the end cysteine and phenylalanine. Only the CDR3 DNA stays, 57 bases, in frame from base 1. CDR1 and CDR2 are read off the germline V gene as MDHEN and SYDVKM.

The chain is assembled from TRBV28 and TRBJ2-4; 15 nucleotides in the junction match TRBD2. This sample comprised PBMCs from the stem cell graft donor, obtained from the stem cell graft. This sequence was found in a human donor who donated a stem cell graft to a child with acute myeloid leukemia. The bases read TGTGCCAGCAGCCACTTAGGACTAGCGGGAGGGCCCCCCAAAAACATTCAGTACTTC. This sequence encodes CASSHLGLAGGPPKNIQYF.